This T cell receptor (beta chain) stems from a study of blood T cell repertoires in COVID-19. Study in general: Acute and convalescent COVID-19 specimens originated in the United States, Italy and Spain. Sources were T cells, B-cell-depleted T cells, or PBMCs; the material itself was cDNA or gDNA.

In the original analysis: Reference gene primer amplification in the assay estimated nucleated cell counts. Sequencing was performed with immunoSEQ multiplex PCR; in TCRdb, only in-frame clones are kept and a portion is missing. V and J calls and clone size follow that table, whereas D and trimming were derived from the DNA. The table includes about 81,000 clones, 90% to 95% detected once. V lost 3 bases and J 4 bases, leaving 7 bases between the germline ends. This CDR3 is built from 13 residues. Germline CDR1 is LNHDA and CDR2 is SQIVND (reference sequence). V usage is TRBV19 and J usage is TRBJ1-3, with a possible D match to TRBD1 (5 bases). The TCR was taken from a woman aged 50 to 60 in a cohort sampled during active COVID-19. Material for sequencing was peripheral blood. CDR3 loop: CASSIGQGNTIYF. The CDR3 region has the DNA TGTGCCAGTAGTATTGGACAAGGAAACACCATATATTTT.